The source of this TCR beta chain is a study of cytomegalovirus exposure and HLA in healthy donors. The study, taken as a whole, reports: For cytomegalovirus status, the classifier reportedly gave diagnoses with high specificity and sensitivity. The study labeled approximately 150 TCR beta chains cytomegalovirus-associated. In a later analysis, first-cohort TCR clusters were found to tend to co-occur in the roughly 120 validation repertoires. Researchers reported that a few CMV-associated chains were confirmed in vitro as CMV antigen-specific.

Using immunoSEQ multiplex PCR, the repertoire was profiled, and TCRdb retains in-frame clones only, with some absent. Among around 73,000 clones listed, 70% to 90% were seen once. V was trimmed by 4 bases and J by 5 bases, leaving 15 bases between them. The CDR3 totals 14 residues. CDR1 and CDR2 (germline): SGDLS, YYNGEE. To note about this clone: Its antigen remains unidentified.

Source material: PBMCs. V is TRBV9 and J is TRBJ2-5, with D possibly TRBD2 on 6 matching bases. The clonotype was recovered from a woman aged 18-35 years in good health and CMV-seropositive. Here the CDR3 DNA reads TGTGCCAGCAGCTTCGGCCCAGGAGGGGAGACCCAGTACTTC. Translating gives CASSFGPGGETQYF.